The 11 T cell receptor beta chains listed next were all sequenced from one sample in a study of control samples from healthy donors and cancer patients (dated by TCRdb to between 2020 and 2021). The library was prepared using the immunoSEQ multiplex PCR assay. Here the immuneACCESS table is served through TCRdb, limited to in-frame sequences with V and J called. Missing clones are a known gap in these copies; in checked studies unresolved V genes cover under half, and the rest lacks a known reason. The sample table holds 100,000 to 150,000 clones, of which roughly 87% were seen once. Over 6.5% of the sample lies in the top ten. The specimen sequenced was blood. The receptors were gathered from a man in his forties in good health.

The chain recombines TRBV6-5 with TRBJ1-5; a weak D match, TRBD1 (6 bases). Trimming took off 7 bases at V and 8 bases at J, with 12 bases between the two ends. Germline V lookup: CDR1 MNHEY, CDR2 SVGAGI. This CDR3 is 12 amino acids long. The CDR3 DNA sequence: TGTGCCAGCAAAGGAAGGGGGGAGCCCCAGCATTTT. Residues: CASKGRGEPQHF.

The genes are TRBV6-1 and TRBJ1-5, with no clear D. The CDR3 consists of 14 residues. From germline, CDR1 is MNHNS and CDR2 SASEGT. V dropped 2 bases and J dropped 4 bases, with 9 bases sitting between them. This chain's CDR3 is CASSEIGRNQPQHF. CDR3 coding DNA: TGTGCCAGCAGTGAAATAGGTCGGAATCAGCCCCAGCATTTT.

The chain combines TRBV4-1 with TRBJ2-5; D remains ambiguous. This CDR3 spans 14 amino acids. From germline, CDR1 is MGHRA and CDR2 YSYEKL. V was pared by 1 base and J by 2 bases, with 8 bases between. The CDR3 region has the DNA TGCGCCAGCAGCCAAGGGGCCCTTCAAGAGACCCAGTACTTC. It yields the protein CASSQGALQETQYF.

This sequence joins TRBV7-6 and TRBJ1-3; D remains unclear. The ends were cut back, 4 bases at V and 1 base at J, with 14 bases in the middle. Germline CDR1 SGHVS, CDR2 FNYEAQ. This CDR3 has 16 amino acids. The CDR3 reads CASSSSGWGSGNTIYF. Here the CDR3 DNA reads TGTGCCAGCAGCTCCTCAGGTTGGGGATCTGGAAACACCATATATTTT. The full variable domain, its missing parts supplied by reference TRBV7-6 and TRBJ1-3, is GAGVSQSPRYKVTKRGQDVALRCDPISGHVSLYWYRQALGQGPEFLTYFNYEAQQDKSGLPNDRFSAERPEGSISTLTIQRTEQRDSAMYRCASSSSGWGSGNTIYFGEGSWLTVV.

The J gene is TRBJ2-3, the V gene TRBV18; D unresolved. The CDR3 length is 16 residues. Germline CDR1 reads KGHSH; CDR2 reads LQKENI. The ends were cut back, 6 bases at V and 5 bases at J, with 21 bases in the middle. CDR3 protein: CASSTREVPGGDTQYF. CDR3 nucleotide sequence: TGTGCCAGCTCCACAAGGGAAGTCCCCGGTGGAGATACGCAGTATTTT.

Here the CDR3 DNA reads TGTGCCAGCAGGGAAGGGTACACTGAAGCTTTCTTT. This gives the protein CASREGYTEAFF. The rearrangement uses TRBV12-3 or TRBV12-4 and TRBJ1-1; D ambiguous. The CDR3 has 12 amino acids. Between the trimmed V and J ends, which lost 6 bases and 3 bases, there was a span of 8 bases.

V gene TRBV19 combines with J gene TRBJ2-3; TRBD1 aligns across 12 bases. Unmatched junction bases numbered 8, after V lost 4 bases and J lost 3 bases. The CDR3 is 17 amino acids. Germline assignment: CDR1 LNHDA and CDR2 SQIVND (reference sequence). The CDR3 spells CASSTRGTGGPTDTQYF. The CDR3 bases are TGTGCCAGTAGTACGAGGGGGACAGGGGGCCCGACAGATACGCAGTATTTT.

The gene calls are TRBV7-2 and TRBJ2-3, with TRBD1 matching 12 bases. The CDR3 extends over 15 amino acids. Germline V gene data show CDR1 as SGHTA and CDR2 as FQGNSA. Germline trimming cut 1 base from V and 9 bases from J; bases unmatched to any gene: 5. CDR3 in DNA: TGTGCCAGCAGCTTAGTCGGGACAGGGGGCGGCACGCAGTATTTT. As protein: CASSLVGTGGGTQYF.

V usage is TRBV7-7 and J usage is TRBJ2-1, with 9 bases identical to TRBD1. The V gene's germline CDR1 is SSHAT and CDR2 FNYEAQ (reference sequence). The CDR3 sequence is 16 residues long. Losses at the gene ends were 6 bases for V and 0 bases for J; bases not matched to a gene: 6. As DNA, the CDR3 is TGTGCCAGCAGTCCGACAGGGGGGAACTCCTACAATGAGCAGTTCTTC. As protein: CASSPTGGNSYNEQFF.

The gene calls are TRBV18 and TRBJ1-3; no definite D call. The V end lost 4 bases, the J end lost 0 bases, and 16 bases lay between the germline ends. In germline, CDR1 is KGHSH, CDR2 LQKENI. The CDR3 has 17 amino acids. CDR3 nucleotide sequence: TGTGCCAGCTCACTTGAGTCGGGAAGATCCTCTGGAAACACCATATATTTT. This translates into CASSLESGRSSGNTIYF.

The sample holds a few counts of this clone. The V gene is TRBV18, the J gene TRBJ1-5; D perhaps matches TRBD1 (5 bases). The V end was cut by 6 bases, the J end by 5 bases, with 20 bases between. In germline, CDR1 is KGHSH, CDR2 LQKENI. The CDR3 is 16 residues long. The chain's CDR3 is CASSGTTEGRDQPQHF. The CDR3 bases are TGTGCCAGCTCGGGGACTACCGAAGGAAGGGATCAGCCCCAGCATTTT.